Listed below are T cell receptor beta chains from one sample, sequenced in a study of blood T cell repertoires in COVID-19. Clones were sequenced by immunoSEQ multiplex PCR, and TCRdb holds only the in-frame ones, with some missing. The table lists about 190,000 clones, approximately 79% of them singletons. The sample was peripheral blood. These receptors originate from a woman between 50 and 59 years old with acute or convalescent COVID-19. The CDR3 runs from the conserved cysteine through the conserved F or W. The D gene is left open where the match is weak.

d_gene: TRBD2
v_gene: TRBV28
CDR3aa: CASSFLGQGNGRGYF

d_gene: TRBD2
v_gene: TRBV28
CDR3aa: CASPASGSLTDTQYF

d_gene: TRBD1
v_gene: TRBV30
CDR3aa: CAWNPNRVQGQRGYTF

d_gene: .
v_gene: TRBV7-9
CDR3aa: CASPRAGPTEAFF

d_gene: .
v_gene: TRBV30
CDR3aa: CAWSPGYQETQYF

d_gene: .
v_gene: TRBV6-6
CDR3aa: CASSYSSQPQHF

d_gene: .
v_gene: TRBV19
CDR3aa: CASSIQGSGYTF

d_gene: .
v_gene: TRBV19
CDR3aa: CASSYSNTGELFF

d_gene: .
v_gene: TRBV11-3
CDR3aa: CASSRQIQETQYF

d_gene: TRBD2
v_gene: TRBV4-3
CDR3aa: CASSRGELPSNEQFF

d_gene: TRBD2
v_gene: TRBV27
CDR3aa: CASSLAGLPKVFF

d_gene: .
v_gene: TRBV28
CDR3aa: CASTDPGGFRSPLHF

d_gene: .
v_gene: TRBV7-2
CDR3aa: CASSLGPAAGLEQYF

d_gene: .
v_gene: TRBV7-2
CDR3aa: CASSHSSSYNSPLHF

d_gene: .
v_gene: TRBV5-4
CDR3aa: CASSLDWGPGNTIYF

d_gene: .
v_gene: TRBV5-4
CDR3aa: CASSSPDEKLFF

d_gene: .
v_gene: TRBV7-9
CDR3aa: CASSLGGTSNTEAFF

d_gene: TRBD1
v_gene: TRBV19
CDR3aa: CASSIPGGARGTEAFF

d_gene: TRBD1
v_gene: TRBV14
CDR3aa: CASSPRTGYGYTF